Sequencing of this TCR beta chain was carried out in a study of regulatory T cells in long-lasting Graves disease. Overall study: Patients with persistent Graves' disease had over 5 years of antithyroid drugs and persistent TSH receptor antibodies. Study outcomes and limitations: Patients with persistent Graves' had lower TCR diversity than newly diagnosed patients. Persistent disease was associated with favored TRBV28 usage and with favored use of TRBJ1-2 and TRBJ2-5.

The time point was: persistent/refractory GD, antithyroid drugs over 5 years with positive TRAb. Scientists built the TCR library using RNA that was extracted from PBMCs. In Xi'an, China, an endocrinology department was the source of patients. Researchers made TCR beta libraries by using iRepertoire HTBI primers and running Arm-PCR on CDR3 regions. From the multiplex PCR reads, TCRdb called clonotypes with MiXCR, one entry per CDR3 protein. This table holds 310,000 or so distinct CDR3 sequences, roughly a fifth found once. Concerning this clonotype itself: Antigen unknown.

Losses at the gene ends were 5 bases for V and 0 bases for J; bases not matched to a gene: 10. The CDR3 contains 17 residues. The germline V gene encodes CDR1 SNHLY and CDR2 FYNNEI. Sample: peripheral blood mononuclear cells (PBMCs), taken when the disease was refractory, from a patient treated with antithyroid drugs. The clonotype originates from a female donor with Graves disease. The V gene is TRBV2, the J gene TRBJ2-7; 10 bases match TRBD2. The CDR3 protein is CASSTPGLAPYSYEQYF. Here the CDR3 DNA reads TGTGCCAGCAGTACTCCGGGACTAGCGCCCTACTCCTACGAGCAGTACTTC.